This TCR beta chain was sequenced during a study of cytomegalovirus exposure and HLA in healthy donors. The ends were cut back, 5 bases at V and 5 bases at J, with 12 bases in the middle. Germline loops: CDR1 SNHLY, CDR2 FYNNEI. There are 14 residues in the CDR3. Here immunoSEQ multiplex PCR was the method, and the copy in TCRdb shows in-frame clones only, minus some. The top ten clones hold approximately 1.3% of a sample with around 71,000 clones, around 95% of them seen once. Material for sequencing was PBMCs. This chain connects TRBV2 to TRBJ1-4; D is possibly TRBD1 (6 bases). The origin of this receptor is a man between 18 and 35 years old in good health and CMV-seropositive. In DNA, the CDR3 is TGTGCCAGCAGTTCGGACAGAGCAAATGAAAAACTGTTTTTT. Amino acids: CASSSDRANEKLFF.